The 14 T cell receptor beta chains given below trace back to one sample, sequenced in a study of OX40 agonist ivuxolimab in advanced cancers. TCRdb's copy holds only in-frame clones and misses some; the assay was immunoSEQ multiplex PCR. The data show over 40,000 clones, 80% to 85% seen once. Sequenced here: CD4+ or CD8+ T cells sorted from blood, sampled in a trial of the OX40 agonist ivuxolimab. Source of these receptors: an adult with an advanced solid tumor such as melanoma, head and neck, liver or kidney cancer.

The chain is built from TRBV5-4 and TRBJ2-7; TRBD1 aligns across 9 bases. The CDR3 is 14 amino acids. CDR1 is SGHNT, CDR2 YYREEE, per germline (reference sequence). Losses at the gene ends were 4 bases for V and 2 bases for J; bases not matched to a gene: 4. This CDR3 is CASSPRTGAYEQYF. The CDR3 DNA is TGTGCCAGCAGCCCCAGGACAGGGGCCTACGAGCAGTACTTC.

This clone was picked up one time. The V call is TRBV5-4, the J call TRBJ2-7; D not certain. This CDR3 is 15 amino acids long. V was trimmed by 2 bases and J by 0 bases, leaving 12 bases between them. CDR1 and CDR2 from the germline V gene are SGHNT and YYREEE (reference sequence). The CDR3 DNA sequence: TGTGCCAGCAGCTTCGCGGCGGAGAGCTCCTACGAGCAGTACTTC. It yields the protein CASSFAAESSYEQYF. Using reference TRBV5-4 and TRBJ2-7 for the parts outside the CDR3, the full variable domain is ETGVTQSPTHLIKTRGQQVTLRCSSQSGHNTVSWYQQALGQGPQFIFQYYREEENGRGNFPPRFSGLQFPNYSSELNVNALELDDSALYLCASSFAAESSYEQYFGPGTRLTVT.

The CDR3 DNA is TGTGCCAGTAGTATATATAGCGGGGACTACAATGAGCAGTTCTTC. Protein sequence: CASSIYSGDYNEQFF. The chain has TRBV19 and TRBJ2-1, with TRBD2 matching 8 bases. V was pared by 2 bases and J by 3 bases, with 3 bases of the junction left unmatched. Germline values: CDR1 LNHDA, CDR2 SQIVND (reference sequence). There are 15 residues in the CDR3.

The chain links TRBV4-2 to TRBJ2-6; 8 nucleotides match TRBD1. CDR1 LGHNA and CDR2 YNFKEQ come from the germline V gene. V was clipped by 1 base and J by 0 bases; unmatched bases: 5. CDR3 length: 18 residues. The CDR3 nucleotides read TGTGCCAGCAGCCAAGTACAGGGGGTGGGCTCTGGGGCCAACGTCCTGACTTTC. Translated, it gives CASSQVQGVGSGANVLTF.

The chain has TRBV7-8 and TRBJ2-3; D gene unclear. Germline values: CDR1 SGHVS, CDR2 FQNEAQ. The CDR3 sequence is 17 residues long. V was cut by 2 bases and J by 2 bases, with 17 bases left in between. The DNA of the CDR3 is TGTGCCAGCAGCTTAAGAAGACAAGTCTCCGCCACAGATACGCAGTATTTT. It encodes CASSLRRQVSATDTQYF.

The rearrangement uses TRBV5-8 and TRBJ1-4; no clear D. The CDR3 has 13 residues. Germline lookup yields CDR1 SGHTS and CDR2 YDEGEE. Trimming took 9 bases from V and 4 from J, leaving 13 bases between them. The CDR3 DNA follows: TGTGCCACCAGAGGTGTGGATAATGAAAAACTGTTTTTT. Protein product: CATRGVDNEKLFF.

The chain combines TRBV7-6 with TRBJ2-7; D is unresolved. CDR3 size: 14 residues. Trimming pared 2 bases from V and 0 bases from J, leaving 8 bases between. Germline lookup yields CDR1 SGHVS and CDR2 FNYEAQ. The CDR3 region has the DNA TGTGCCAGCAGCTTATTTCCGAACTCCTACGAGCAGTACTTC. As protein: CASSLFPNSYEQYF. The full variable domain, with the rest looked up from reference TRBV7-6 and TRBJ2-7, is GAGVSQSPRYKVTKRGQDVALRCDPISGHVSLYWYRQALGQGPEFLTYFNYEAQQDKSGLPNDRFSAERPEGSISTLTIQRTEQRDSAMYRCASSLFPNSYEQYFGPGTRLTVT.

This clone was counted between two and nine times. The rearrangement joins TRBV5-1 to TRBJ1-6; D remains ambiguous. Germline lookup yields CDR1 SGHRS and CDR2 YFSETQ. V lost 1 base, J lost 7 bases, and 12 bases lay in between. This CDR3 is 15 amino acids long. CDR3 bases: TGCGCCAGCAGCTTGTTTCGGGGTCCCAATTCACCCCTCCACTTT. It codes for CASSLFRGPNSPLHF.

This sequence joins TRBV4-2 and TRBJ1-1; the D is unclear. From germline, CDR1 is LGHNA and CDR2 YNFKEQ. The V gene lost 4 bases and the J gene lost 5 bases, with 17 bases spanning the gap. The CDR3 runs 15 residues. The CDR3, as DNA: TGTGCCAGCAGCCCAGCCCGTTCCACGGGGACTGAAGCTTTCTTT. It is translated as CASSPARSTGTEAFF.

The chain joins TRBV6-1 to TRBJ1-3; the D is unclear. The CDR3 runs 14 residues. The V end lost 6 bases, the J end lost 0 bases, and 9 bases lay between the germline ends. Germline CDR1 reads MNHNS; CDR2 reads SASEGT. The CDR3 DNA reads as TGTGCCAGCAGCGTACGAGTCTCTGGAAACACCATATATTTT. This sequence encodes CASSVRVSGNTIYF.

In this sample, this clone turned up a few times. V and J are TRBV7-2 and TRBJ2-6; D gene unclear. Deletions cut 5 bases from V and 4 bases from J, with 12 bases between. The CDR3 is 15 amino acids. Germline CDR1 and CDR2: SGHTA and FQGNSA. The CDR3 sequence is CASSPDPTGANVLTF. The CDR3 DNA reads TGTGCCAGCAGCCCTGACCCCACGGGGGCCAACGTCCTGACTTTC.

The chain is built from TRBV5-6 and TRBJ2-5, with D uncertain. Trimming took 4 bases from V and 1 from J, leaving 11 bases between them. Germline CDR1 and CDR2: SGHDT and YYEEEE. This CDR3 comprises 14 residues. The CDR3 nucleotides read TGTGCCAGCAGCGCCCGTTTTCCCCAAGAGACCCAGTACTTC. The encoded protein is CASSARFPQETQYF.

A remark on this clone: In the same sample, other DNA sequences code for this CDR3. The CDR3, as DNA: TGCAGCGTTGAACTTAACTATGGCTACACCTTC. This encodes CSVELNYGYTF. The chain links TRBV29-1 to TRBJ1-2; D gene ambiguous. Trimming took 2 bases from V and 1 from J, leaving 2 bases between them. Germline loops: CDR1 SQVTM, CDR2 ANQGSEA. The CDR3 runs to 11 residues.

V usage is TRBV7-2 and J usage is TRBJ2-6; perhaps TRBD1 as D (5 bases). V was clipped by 0 bases and J by 2 bases, with 5 bases between them. From germline, CDR1 is SGHTA and CDR2 FQGNSA. The CDR3 runs 15 residues. The CDR3 here is CASSLATAGANVLTF. As DNA, the CDR3 is TGTGCCAGCAGCTTAGCGACAGCTGGGGCCAACGTCCTGACTTTC.